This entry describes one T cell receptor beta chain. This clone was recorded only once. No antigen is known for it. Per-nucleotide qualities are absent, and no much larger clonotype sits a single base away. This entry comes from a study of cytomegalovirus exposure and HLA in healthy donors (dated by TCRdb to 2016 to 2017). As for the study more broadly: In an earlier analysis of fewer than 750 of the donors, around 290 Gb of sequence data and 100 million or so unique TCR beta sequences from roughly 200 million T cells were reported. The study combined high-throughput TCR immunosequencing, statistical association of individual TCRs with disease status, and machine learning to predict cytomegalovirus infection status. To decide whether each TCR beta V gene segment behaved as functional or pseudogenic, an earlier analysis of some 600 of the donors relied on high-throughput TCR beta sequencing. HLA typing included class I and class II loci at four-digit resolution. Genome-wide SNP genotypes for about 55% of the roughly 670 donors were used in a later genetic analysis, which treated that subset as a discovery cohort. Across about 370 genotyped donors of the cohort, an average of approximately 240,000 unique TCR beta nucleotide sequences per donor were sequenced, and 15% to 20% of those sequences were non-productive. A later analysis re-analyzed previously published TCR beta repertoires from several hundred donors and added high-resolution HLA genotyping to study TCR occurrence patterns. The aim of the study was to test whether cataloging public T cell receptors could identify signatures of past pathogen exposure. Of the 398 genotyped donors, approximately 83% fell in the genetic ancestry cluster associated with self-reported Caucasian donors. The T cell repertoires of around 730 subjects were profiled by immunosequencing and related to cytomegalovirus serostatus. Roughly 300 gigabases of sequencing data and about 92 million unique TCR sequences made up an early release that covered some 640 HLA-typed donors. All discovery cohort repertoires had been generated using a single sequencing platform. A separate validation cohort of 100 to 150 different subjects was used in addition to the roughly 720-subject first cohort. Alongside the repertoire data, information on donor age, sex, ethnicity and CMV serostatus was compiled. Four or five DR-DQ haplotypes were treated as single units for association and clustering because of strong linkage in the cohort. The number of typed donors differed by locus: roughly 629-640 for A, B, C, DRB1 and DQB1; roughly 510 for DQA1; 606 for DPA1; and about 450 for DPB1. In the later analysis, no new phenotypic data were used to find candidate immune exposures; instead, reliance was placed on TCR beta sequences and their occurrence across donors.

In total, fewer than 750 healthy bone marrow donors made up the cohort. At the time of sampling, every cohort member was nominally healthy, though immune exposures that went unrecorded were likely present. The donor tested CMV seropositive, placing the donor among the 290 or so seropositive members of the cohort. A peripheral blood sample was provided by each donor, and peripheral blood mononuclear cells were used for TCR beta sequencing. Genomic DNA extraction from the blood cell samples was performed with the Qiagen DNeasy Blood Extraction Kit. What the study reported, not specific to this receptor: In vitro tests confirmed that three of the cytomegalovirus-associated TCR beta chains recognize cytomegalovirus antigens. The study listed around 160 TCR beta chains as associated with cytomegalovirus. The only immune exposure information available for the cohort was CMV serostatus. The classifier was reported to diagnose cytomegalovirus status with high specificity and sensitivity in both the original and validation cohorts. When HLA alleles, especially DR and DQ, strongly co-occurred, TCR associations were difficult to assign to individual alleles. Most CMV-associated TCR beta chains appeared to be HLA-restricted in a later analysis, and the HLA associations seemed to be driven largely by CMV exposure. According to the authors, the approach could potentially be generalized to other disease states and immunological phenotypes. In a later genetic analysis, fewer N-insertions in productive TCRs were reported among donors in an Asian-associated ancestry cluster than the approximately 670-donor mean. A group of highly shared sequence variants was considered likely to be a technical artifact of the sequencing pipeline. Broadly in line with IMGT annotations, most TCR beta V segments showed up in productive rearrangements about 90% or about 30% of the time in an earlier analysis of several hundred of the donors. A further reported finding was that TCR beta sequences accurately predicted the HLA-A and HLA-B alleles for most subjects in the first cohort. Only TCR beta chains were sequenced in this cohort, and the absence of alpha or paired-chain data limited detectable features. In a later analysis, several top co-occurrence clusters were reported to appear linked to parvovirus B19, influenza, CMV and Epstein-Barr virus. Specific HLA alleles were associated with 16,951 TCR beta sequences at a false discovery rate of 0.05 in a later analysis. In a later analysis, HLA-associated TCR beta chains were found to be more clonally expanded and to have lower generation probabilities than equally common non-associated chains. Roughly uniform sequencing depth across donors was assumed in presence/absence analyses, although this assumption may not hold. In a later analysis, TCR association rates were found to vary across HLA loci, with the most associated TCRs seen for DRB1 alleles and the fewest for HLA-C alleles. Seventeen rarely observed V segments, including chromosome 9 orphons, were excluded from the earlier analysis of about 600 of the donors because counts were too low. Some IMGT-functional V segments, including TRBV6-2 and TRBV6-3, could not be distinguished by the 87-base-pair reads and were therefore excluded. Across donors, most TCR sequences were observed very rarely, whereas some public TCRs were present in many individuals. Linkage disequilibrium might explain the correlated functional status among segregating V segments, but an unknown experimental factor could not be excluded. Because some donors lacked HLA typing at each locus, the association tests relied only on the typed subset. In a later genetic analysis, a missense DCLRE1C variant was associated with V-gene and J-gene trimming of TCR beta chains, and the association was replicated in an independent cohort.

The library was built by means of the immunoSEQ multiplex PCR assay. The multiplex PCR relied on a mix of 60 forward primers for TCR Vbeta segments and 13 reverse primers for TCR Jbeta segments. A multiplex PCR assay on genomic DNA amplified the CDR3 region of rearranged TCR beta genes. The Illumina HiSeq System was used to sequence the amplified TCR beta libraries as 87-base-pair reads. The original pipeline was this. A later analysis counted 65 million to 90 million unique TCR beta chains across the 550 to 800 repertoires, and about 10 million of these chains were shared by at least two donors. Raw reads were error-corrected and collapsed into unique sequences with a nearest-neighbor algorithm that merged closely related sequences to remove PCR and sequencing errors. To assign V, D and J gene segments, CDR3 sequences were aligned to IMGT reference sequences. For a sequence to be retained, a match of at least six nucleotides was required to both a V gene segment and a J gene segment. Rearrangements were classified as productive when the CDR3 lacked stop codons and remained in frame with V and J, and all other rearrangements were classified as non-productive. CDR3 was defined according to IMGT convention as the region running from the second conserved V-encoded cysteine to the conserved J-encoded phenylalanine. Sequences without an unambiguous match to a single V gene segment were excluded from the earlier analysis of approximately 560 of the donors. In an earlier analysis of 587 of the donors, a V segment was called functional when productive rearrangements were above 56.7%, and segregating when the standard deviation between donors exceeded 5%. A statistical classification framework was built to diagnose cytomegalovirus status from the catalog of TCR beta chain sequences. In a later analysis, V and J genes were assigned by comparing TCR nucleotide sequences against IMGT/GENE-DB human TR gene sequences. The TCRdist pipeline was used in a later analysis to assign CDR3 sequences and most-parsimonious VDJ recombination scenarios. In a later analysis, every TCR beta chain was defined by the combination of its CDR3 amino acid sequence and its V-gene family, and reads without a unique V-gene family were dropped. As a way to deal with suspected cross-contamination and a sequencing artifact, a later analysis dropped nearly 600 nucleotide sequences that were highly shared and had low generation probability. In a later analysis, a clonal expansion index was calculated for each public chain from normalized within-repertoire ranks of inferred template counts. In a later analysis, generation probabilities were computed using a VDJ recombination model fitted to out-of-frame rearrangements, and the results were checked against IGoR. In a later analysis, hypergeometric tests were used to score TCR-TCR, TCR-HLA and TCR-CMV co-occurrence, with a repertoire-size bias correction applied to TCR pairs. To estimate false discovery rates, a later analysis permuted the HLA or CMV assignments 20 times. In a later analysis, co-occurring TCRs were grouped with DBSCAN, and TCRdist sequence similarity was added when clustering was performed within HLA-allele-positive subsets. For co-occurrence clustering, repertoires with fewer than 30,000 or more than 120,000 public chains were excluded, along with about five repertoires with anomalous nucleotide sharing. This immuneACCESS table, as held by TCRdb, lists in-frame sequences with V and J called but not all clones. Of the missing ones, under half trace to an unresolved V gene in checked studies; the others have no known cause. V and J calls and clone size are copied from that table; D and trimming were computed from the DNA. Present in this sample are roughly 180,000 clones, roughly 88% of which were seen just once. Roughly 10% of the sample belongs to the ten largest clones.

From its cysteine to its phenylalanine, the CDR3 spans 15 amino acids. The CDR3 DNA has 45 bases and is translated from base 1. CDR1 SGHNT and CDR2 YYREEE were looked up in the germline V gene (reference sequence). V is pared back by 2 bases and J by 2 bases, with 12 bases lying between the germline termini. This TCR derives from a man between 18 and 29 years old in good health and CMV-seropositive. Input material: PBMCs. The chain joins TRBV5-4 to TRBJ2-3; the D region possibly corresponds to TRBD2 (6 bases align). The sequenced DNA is TGTGCCAGCAGCTTTTGGAGGGGCCCCACAGATACGCAGTATTTT. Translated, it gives CASSFWRGPTDTQYF.